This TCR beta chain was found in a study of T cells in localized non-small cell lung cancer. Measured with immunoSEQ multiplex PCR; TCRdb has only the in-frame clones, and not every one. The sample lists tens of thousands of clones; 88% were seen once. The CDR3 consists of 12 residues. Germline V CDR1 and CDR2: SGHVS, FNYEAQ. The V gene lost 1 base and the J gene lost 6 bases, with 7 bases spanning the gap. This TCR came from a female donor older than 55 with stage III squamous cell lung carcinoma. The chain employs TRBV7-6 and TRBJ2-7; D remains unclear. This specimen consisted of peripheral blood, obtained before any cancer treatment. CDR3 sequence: CASSLGPREQYF. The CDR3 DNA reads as TGTGCCAGCAGCTTAGGGCCTCGCGAGCAGTACTTC.